The 4 T cell receptor beta chains below all came from one sample that was sequenced in a study of T cell changes during pregnancy in multiple sclerosis. Sequencing used immunoSEQ multiplex PCR; TCRdb keeps in-frame clones, though not all of them. The sample carries about 93,000 clones, about 92% recorded once. This sample comprised peripheral blood, obtained after pregnancy. These receptors were taken from a female donor with multiple sclerosis, enrolled in a pregnancy study.

The chain recombines TRBV5-1 with TRBJ1-4; TRBD1 is a possible D gene (5 bases). The germline CDR1 and CDR2 sequences are SGHRS and YFSETQ. This CDR3 has 16 amino acids. Trimming shortened V by 1 base and J by 3 bases, and 13 bases separated the two germline ends. The DNA of the CDR3 is TGCGCCAGCAGCTTGAGTTTCGACAGCCCTAATGAAAAACTGTTTTTT. It encodes CASSLSFDSPNEKLFF.

V gene TRBV30 combines with J gene TRBJ2-5; D possibly corresponds to TRBD2 (6 bases). Trimming stripped 5 bases from V and 5 bases from J, with 6 bases between. The CDR3 extends over 10 amino acids. CDR1 is GTSNPN, CDR2 SVGIG, per germline (reference sequence). This CDR3 reads CAWGGETQYF. The CDR3 region has the DNA TGTGCCTGGGGGGGGGAGACCCAGTACTTC.

Concerning this clone: The sample carries other DNA sequences with the same CDR3. The gene calls are TRBV5-4 and TRBJ1-1, with D tentatively TRBD1 (5 bases). Trimming shortened V by 0 bases and J by 0 bases, and 6 bases separated the two germline ends. Germline CDR1 SGHNT, CDR2 YYREEE (reference sequence). There are 14 residues in the CDR3. CDR3 residues: CASSLGGVNTEAFF. The CDR3 DNA reads as TGTGCCAGCAGCTTGGGGGGGGTGAACACTGAAGCTTTCTTT. Based on the CDR3 plus reference TRBV5-4 and TRBJ1-1, the full variable domain is ETGVTQSPTHLIKTRGQQVTLRCSSQSGHNTVSWYQQALGQGPQFIFQYYREEENGRGNFPPRFSGLQFPNYSSELNVNALELDDSALYLCASSLGGVNTEAFFGQGTRLTVV.

The gene calls are TRBV5-1 and TRBJ2-1, with 9 nucleotides matching TRBD2. The CDR3 has 15 amino acids. Trimming cost V 0 bases and J 8 bases; bases outside gene matches: 6. CDR1 and CDR2 (germline): SGHRS, YFSETQ. This CDR3 reads CASSLVSGSMYEQFF. CDR3 nucleotides: TGCGCCAGCAGCTTGGTTAGCGGGAGTATGTATGAGCAGTTCTTC.